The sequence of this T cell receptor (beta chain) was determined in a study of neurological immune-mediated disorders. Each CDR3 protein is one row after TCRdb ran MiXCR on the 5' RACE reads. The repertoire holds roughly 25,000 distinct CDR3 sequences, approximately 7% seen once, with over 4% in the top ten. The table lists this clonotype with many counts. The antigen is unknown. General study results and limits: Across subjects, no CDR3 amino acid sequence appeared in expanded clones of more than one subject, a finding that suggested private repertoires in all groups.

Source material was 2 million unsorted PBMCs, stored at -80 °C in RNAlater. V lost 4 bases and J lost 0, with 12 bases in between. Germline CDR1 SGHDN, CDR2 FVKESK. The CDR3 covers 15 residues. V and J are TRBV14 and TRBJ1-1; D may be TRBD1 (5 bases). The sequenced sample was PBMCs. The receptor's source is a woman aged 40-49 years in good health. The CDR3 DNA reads TGTGCCAGCAGCCCCACCAGGGTATTGAACACTGAAGCTTTCTTT. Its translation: CASSPTRVLNTEAFF. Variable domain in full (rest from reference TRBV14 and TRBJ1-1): EAGVTQFPSHSVIEKGQTVTLRCDPISGHDNLYWYRRVMGKEIKFLLHFVKESKQDESGMPNNRFLAERTGGTYSTLKVQPAELEDSGVYFCASSPTRVLNTEAFFGQGTRLTVV.